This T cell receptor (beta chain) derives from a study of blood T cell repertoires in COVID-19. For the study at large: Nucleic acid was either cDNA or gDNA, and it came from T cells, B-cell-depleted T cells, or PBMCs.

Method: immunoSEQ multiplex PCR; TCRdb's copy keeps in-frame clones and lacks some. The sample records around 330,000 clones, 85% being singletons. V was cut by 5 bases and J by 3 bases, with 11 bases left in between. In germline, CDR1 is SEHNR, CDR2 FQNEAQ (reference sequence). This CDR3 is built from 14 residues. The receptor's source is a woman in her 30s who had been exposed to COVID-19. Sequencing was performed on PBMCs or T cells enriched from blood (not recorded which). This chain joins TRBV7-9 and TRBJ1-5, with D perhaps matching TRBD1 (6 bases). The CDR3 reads CASSPQGFNQPQHF. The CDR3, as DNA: TGTGCCAGCAGCCCACAGGGCTTCAATCAGCCCCAGCATTTT. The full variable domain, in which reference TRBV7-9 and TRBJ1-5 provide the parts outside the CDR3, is DTGVSQNPRHKITKRGQNVTFRCDPISEHNRLYWYRQTLGQGPEFLTYFQNEAQLEKSRLLSDRFSAERPKGSFSTLEIQRTEQGDSAMYLCASSPQGFNQPQHFGDGTRLSIL.